This entry lists 18 T cell receptor beta chains sequenced from one sample in a study of blood T cell repertoires in COVID-19. Sequenced by immunoSEQ multiplex PCR; TCRdb stores in-frame clones only, minus some. The sample shows approximately 300,000 clones, 90% of them seen only once. The sequencing sample was made of PBMCs or T cells enriched from blood (not recorded which). These receptors were collected from a man between 60 and 70 years old who had recovered from COVID-19.

This chain uses TRBV18 with TRBJ2-5; D remains ambiguous. Germline V CDR1 and CDR2: KGHSH, LQKENI. V dropped 5 bases and J dropped 1 base, with 5 bases sitting between them. The CDR3 is 12 residues long. The CDR3 DNA is TGTGCCAGCTCAGCTACCCAAGAGACCCAGTACTTC. This gives the protein CASSATQETQYF.

This clone was counted ten times or more. The chain has TRBV6-2 or TRBV6-3 and TRBJ1-1; TRBD1 matches 8 bases. The V gene's germline CDR1 is MNHEY and CDR2 SVGEGT. The CDR3 contains 15 residues. The V segment lost 5 bases and the J segment 8 bases; nucleotides outside the gene matches: 13. The CDR3 here is CASSKGTQGAREAFF. CDR3 sequence (DNA): TGTGCCAGCAGTAAGGGCACTCAGGGGGCGAGAGAAGCTTTCTTT.

The V gene is TRBV2, the J gene TRBJ1-5, with D maybe TRBD1 (5 bases). Germline CDR1 SNHLY, CDR2 FYNNEI. V gave up 4 bases and J gave up 4 bases, with 11 bases separating them. The CDR3 runs 14 residues. The CDR3 DNA sequence: TGTGCCAGCAGTGCCAGGGTTTGGAATCAGCCCCAGCATTTT. Residues: CASSARVWNQPQHF.

The chain links TRBV18 to TRBJ1-2; the D is unclear. Germline values: CDR1 KGHSH, CDR2 LQKENI. The CDR3 covers 14 residues. Trimming cost V 2 bases and J 0 bases, with 7 bases left between them. Written as DNA, the CDR3 is TGTGCCAGCTCACCAAAGCAAGCTAACTATGGCTACACCTTC. Its translation: CASSPKQANYGYTF.

The chain joins TRBV4-2 to TRBJ2-7; D remains ambiguous. The CDR3 runs to 13 residues. Trimming took 1 base from V and 3 from J, leaving 7 bases between them. In germline, CDR1 is LGHNA, CDR2 YNFKEQ. The CDR3 sequence is CASSQVQDYEQYF. The CDR3 DNA reads TGTGCCAGCAGCCAAGTGCAGGACTACGAGCAGTACTTC.

This clone was seen just once. The CDR3 sequence is CASSSKVSTGELFF. As DNA, the CDR3 is TGTGCCAGCAGCTCGAAAGTTAGTACCGGGGAGCTGTTTTTT. V is TRBV7-9 and J is TRBJ2-2; D is ambiguous. Trimming took off 4 bases at V and 5 bases at J, with 11 bases between the two ends. CDR3 length equals 14 residues. CDR1 SEHNR and CDR2 FQNEAQ come from the germline V gene (reference sequence).

The CDR3 here is CASSLSGGADTQYF. The CDR3 DNA sequence: TGTGCCAGCAGCTTAAGCGGGGGGGCAGATACGCAGTATTTT. This chain links TRBV7-9 with TRBJ2-3, with TRBD2 identical over 10 bases. Germline CDR1 is SEHNR and CDR2 is FQNEAQ (reference sequence). With 2 bases clipped from V and 4 bases from J, the junction kept 0 bases outside the gene matches. CDR3 length: 14 amino acids.

The CDR3 DNA sequence: TGTGCCAGCGTAAATCCTGGGGGGAACATTCAGTACTTC. Translation gives CASVNPGGNIQYF. The chain carries TRBV2 and TRBJ2-4, with D tentatively TRBD2 (6 bases). This CDR3 spans 13 amino acids. From germline, CDR1 is SNHLY and CDR2 FYNNEI. V lost 8 bases to trimming and J lost 7 bases, with 15 bases between them. The full variable domain, with the rest looked up from reference TRBV2 and TRBJ2-4, is EPEVTQTPSHQVTQMGQEVILRCVPISNHLYFYWYRQILGQKVEFLVSFYNNEISEKSEIFDDQFSVERPDGSNFTLKIRSTKLEDSAMYFCASVNPGGNIQYFGAGTRLSVL.

The genes are TRBV3-1 (or the pseudogene TRBV3-2) and TRBJ2-5, with D maybe TRBD2 (5 bases). The CDR3 contains 16 residues. The ends were cut back, 8 bases at V and 1 base at J, with 20 bases in the middle. CDR1 and CDR2 from the germline V gene are LGHDT and YNNKEL (reference sequence). CDR3 sequence reads: CASANRGKVSQETQYF. The CDR3 nucleotides read TGTGCCAGCGCCAACCGGGGTAAAGTCTCCCAAGAGACCCAGTACTTC.

This chain links TRBV9 with TRBJ2-1; 10 nucleotides line up with TRBD2. V shed 4 bases, J shed 1 base, and the junction held 5 bases outside the gene matches. Per the germline V gene, CDR1 is SGDLS and CDR2 is YYNGEE. The CDR3 length is 16 residues. The DNA of the CDR3 is TGTGCCAGCAGCCTAAGCGGGGGGGCTTCCTACAATGAGCAGTTCTTC. Its translation is CASSLSGGASYNEQFF. Combining the CDR3 with reference TRBV9 and TRBJ2-1 gives the whole variable domain DSGVTQTPKHLITATGQRVTLRCSPRSGDLSVYWYQQSLDQGLQFLIQYYNGEERAKGNILERFSAQQFPDLHSELNLSSLELGDSALYFCASSLSGGASYNEQFFGPGTRLTVL.

The chain carries TRBV6-5 and TRBJ1-5; TRBD1 matches at 7 bases. With V trimmed by 5 bases and J by 6 bases, 10 bases remained unmatched. There are 15 residues in the CDR3. Germline CDR1 reads MNHEY; CDR2 reads SVGAGI. The CDR3 region is CASSPWTGGGQPQHF. DNA for the CDR3: TGTGCCAGCAGTCCATGGACAGGTGGTGGTCAGCCCCAGCATTTT.

This clone was detected only once. The J gene is TRBJ1-6, the V gene TRBV5-4, with a possible D match to TRBD1 (5 bases). V lost 7 bases and J 0 bases, leaving 17 bases between the germline ends. CDR1 is SGHNT and CDR2 is YYREEE in the germline V gene (reference sequence). CDR3 size: 17 residues. The CDR3 DNA is TGTGCCAGCGGCTCCCGGGGGATGAGCTCCTATAATTCACCCCTCCACTTT. The encoded protein is CASGSRGMSSYNSPLHF. Variable domain in full (rest from reference TRBV5-4 and TRBJ1-6): ETGVTQSPTHLIKTRGQQVTLRCSSQSGHNTVSWYQQALGQGPQFIFQYYREEENGRGNFPPRFSGLQFPNYSSELNVNALELDDSALYLCASGSRGMSSYNSPLHFGNGTRLTVT.

The V gene is TRBV7-3, the J gene TRBJ2-3; no definite D call. CDR3 length equals 16 residues. The V gene lost 1 base and the J gene lost 5 bases, with 16 bases spanning the gap. Germline V gene data show CDR1 as SGHTA and CDR2 as FQGTGA. The DNA for the CDR3 is TGTGCCAGCAGCTTAAATGGGCCGGCTCGATTAGATACGCAGTATTTT. This sequence encodes CASSLNGPARLDTQYF.

The chain carries TRBV25-1 and TRBJ2-7; 12 bases line up with TRBD1. Germline V gene data show CDR1 as MGHDK and CDR2 as SYGVNS. The CDR3 length is 18 residues. V was pared by 6 bases and J by 5 bases, with 17 bases of the junction left unmatched. CDR3 nucleotides: TGTGCCAGCAGCCCCCTATCCGGGGACAGGGGGCAATATGACGAGCAGTACTTC. Translated, it gives CASSPLSGDRGQYDEQYF.

The genes are TRBV5-8 and TRBJ1-2; TRBD1 might be the D (6 bases). The CDR3 consists of 15 residues. Trimming took off 0 bases at V and 7 bases at J, with 16 bases between the two ends. The germline V gene encodes CDR1 SGHTS and CDR2 YDEGEE. The CDR3 sequence is CASSLARAGAVGYTF. The CDR3 nucleotides read TGTGCCAGCAGCTTGGCCAGGGCAGGGGCGGTTGGCTACACCTTC.

The chain links TRBV5-1 to TRBJ2-5; possibly TRBD2 for D (5 bases). Germline CDR1 reads SGHRS; CDR2 reads YFSETQ. CDR3 size: 16 residues. Trimming cost V 2 bases and J 5 bases, with 19 bases left between them. As DNA, the CDR3 is TGCGCCAGCAGCTTTTTACTAGGCCCCCCGGGGGAGACCCAGTACTTC. Translating gives CASSFLLGPPGETQYF.

This chain uses TRBV27 with TRBJ2-6, with D possibly TRBD2 on 6 matching bases. V was pared by 8 bases and J by 0 bases, with 8 bases between. The CDR3 has 14 amino acids. Germline CDR1 is MNHEY and CDR2 is SMNVEV (reference sequence). CDR3 sequence reads: CASSGLSGANVLTF. The CDR3 nucleotides are TGTGCCAGCTCGGGACTCTCTGGGGCCAACGTCCTGACTTTC.

The chain recombines TRBV21-1 with TRBJ1-2. TRBV21-1 represents a pseudogene. This CDR3 spans 11 amino acids. The CDR3 protein is CASLMSYGYTF. The CDR3 DNA reads as TGTGCCAGCCTTATGTCTTATGGCTACACCTTC.